The rows below give T cell receptor beta chains drawn from one sample of a study of cytomegalovirus exposure and HLA in healthy donors. The method was immunoSEQ multiplex PCR; TCRdb's version includes in-frame clones alone and lacks a portion of them. The sample contains some 170,000 clones, around 80% of which appear only once. Sequenced: PBMCs. The source is a man aged 25 to 40 in good health and CMV-seronegative. Both conserved end residues are part of each CDR3.

j_gene,v_gene,CDR3aa
TRBJ1-1,TRBV10-1,CASSAVGTGGSEAFF
TRBJ2-2,TRBV7-8,CASRQGAGTGELFF
TRBJ1-2,TRBV2,CASSYREKDGYTF
TRBJ2-1,TRBV5-1,CASSFGLAGVDEQFF
TRBJ1-1,TRBV10-3,CAISGTGGWTEAFF
TRBJ2-5,TRBV29-1,CSVDLLTGMETQYF
TRBJ1-5,TRBV4-1,CASSQAPGGFSNQPQHF
TRBJ1-1,TRBV7-2,CASSSGASGFATEAFF
TRBJ2-7,TRBV28,CASSSNPSGYEQYF
TRBJ2-5,TRBV2,CASLTGGSWETQYF
TRBJ1-5,TRBV6-1,CASSRRTDNQPQHF
TRBJ2-7,TRBV7-9,CASSFGGGQTF
TRBJ1-5,TRBV5-1,CASSLDDSPGPQHF
TRBJ1-6,TRBV30,CAWSVGQGFSPLHF
TRBJ2-1,TRBV7-6,CASSLAIVRVRDEQFF
TRBJ1-4,TRBV5-4,CASSLGAEREKLFF
TRBJ1-5,TRBV6-5,CASSPTGVSQPQHF
TRBJ2-1,TRBV18,CASSPLGQVDEQFF
TRBJ1-1,TRBV19,CASSLQTGLWEAFF
TRBJ1-3,TRBV7-3,CASSLRDRGQHTIYF
TRBJ1-1,TRBV10-3,CAISALWAAHNTEAFF
TRBJ1-1,TRBV19,CASSLSPPGGYYKSTEAFF
TRBJ2-1,TRBV5-1,CASSQQGSQGNEQFF
TRBJ1-1,TRBV14,CASSHLGAENTEAFF
TRBJ1-5,TRBV27,CASSAWSGSNQPQHF
TRBJ2-1,TRBV7-7,CASSLSPYNEQFF
TRBJ2-6,TRBV5-4,CASSHRGSANVLTF
TRBJ2-1,TRBV10-3,CAITLAGDYNEQFF
TRBJ2-7,TRBV11-1,CASSPKDRFLHEQYF
TRBJ2-7,TRBV11-2,CASRGTGRSYEQYF
TRBJ2-7,TRBV29-1,CSARLRDRMKEQYF
TRBJ1-4,TRBV7-8,CASSPFGAIANEKLFF
TRBJ2-1,TRBV28,CASSLYSYSSYNEQFF
TRBJ2-7,TRBV7-2,CASSRRTSYEQYF
TRBJ1-5,TRBV7-2,CASSDRGVRGNQPQHF
TRBJ2-7,TRBV11-2,CASSPGQGSYEQYF
TRBJ2-7,TRBV6-5,CASSLSGNSYEQYF
TRBJ1-6,TRBV10-3,CAASRGTAGYNSPLHF
TRBJ2-3,TRBV11-2,CASSPGLLRDTQYF
TRBJ2-3,TRBV6-5,CASSYSSLATQYF
TRBJ2-7,TRBV15,CATDTGTSGLDLNEQYF
TRBJ2-1,TRBV7-8,CASRQGRGGERFHLGYNEQFF
TRBJ2-1,TRBV5-1,CASSRGYNEQFF
TRBJ1-5,TRBV5-1,CASSLGGEGQPQHF
TRBJ2-7,TRBV9,CASSVGWGQPYEQYF
TRBJ2-7,TRBV6-5,CASSSVAGLTYEQYF
TRBJ2-1,TRBV28,CASSSRTSGHDEQFF
TRBJ2-3,TRBV6-1,CASSEGAGPTDTQYF
TRBJ2-3,TRBV10-3,CAITPGGGSDTQYF
TRBJ2-2,TRBV7-3,CASSRRGQGAEELFF
TRBJ2-1,TRBV25-1,CASSESRDNEQFF
TRBJ2-3,TRBV29-1,CSVEEGRPTDTQYF
TRBJ2-5,TRBV9,CASSSSRDRSQETQYF
TRBJ2-1,TRBV5-4,CASSRGEGREEFF
TRBJ2-2,TRBV11-3,CASSLEVKPGTGELFF
TRBJ1-1,TRBV4-3,CASSQEAGWNTEAFF
TRBJ1-2,TRBV27,CASSSQGLLYGYTF
TRBJ1-2,TRBV6-5,CASSYLTAANYGYTF
TRBJ1-5,TRBV19,CASRTLGQHQPQHF
TRBJ2-7,TRBV7-9,CASSPGTGPYEQYF